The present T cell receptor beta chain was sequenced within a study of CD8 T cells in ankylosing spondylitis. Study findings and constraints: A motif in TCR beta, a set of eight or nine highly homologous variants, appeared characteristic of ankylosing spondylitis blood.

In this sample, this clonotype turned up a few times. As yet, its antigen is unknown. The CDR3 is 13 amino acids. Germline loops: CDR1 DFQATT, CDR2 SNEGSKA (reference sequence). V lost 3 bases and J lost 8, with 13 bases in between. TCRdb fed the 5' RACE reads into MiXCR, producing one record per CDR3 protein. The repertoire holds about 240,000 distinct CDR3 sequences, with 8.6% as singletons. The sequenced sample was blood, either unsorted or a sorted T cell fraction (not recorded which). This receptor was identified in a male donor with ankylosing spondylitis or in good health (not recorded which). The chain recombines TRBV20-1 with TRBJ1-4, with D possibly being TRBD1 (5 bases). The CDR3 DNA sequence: TGCAGTGCTAGTTCCCCTTCAGGGGAAAAACTGTTTTTT. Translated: CSASSPSGEKLFF.